Each of the 2 T cell receptor beta chains below was sequenced from the same sample in a study of siplizumab effects on memory and regulatory T cells. Method: immunoSEQ multiplex PCR; TCRdb's copy keeps in-frame clones and lacks some. In the table there are 99,000 or so clones, 93% of which are singletons. The sequenced sample was Tregs sorted from blood. These receptors were obtained from a human donor in good health.

The chain carries TRBV7-8 and TRBJ2-2; D gene ambiguous. The CDR3 totals 15 residues. The germline V and J ends were trimmed by 5 bases and 5 bases, with 15 bases remaining between them. Germline CDR1 and CDR2: SGHVS and FQNEAQ. CDR3 region: CASSDPKGPTGELFF. The CDR3 DNA sequence: TGTGCCAGCAGCGACCCGAAAGGCCCAACCGGGGAGCTGTTTTTT.

The chain uses TRBV7-9 and TRBJ1-2; D gene unclear. CDR1 SEHNR and CDR2 FQNEAQ come from the germline V gene (reference sequence). The V and J ends lost 3 bases and 4 bases respectively, with 12 bases between them. The CDR3 spans 14 residues. The CDR3 loop is CASSFGWGSYGYTF. CDR3 sequence (DNA): TGTGCCAGCAGCTTCGGGTGGGGAAGCTATGGCTACACCTTC.